What follows are 2 T cell receptor beta chains derived from one specimen sequenced in a study of shared clonotypes between healthy human individuals. The assay was immunoSEQ multiplex PCR, and TCRdb's table has in-frame clones only and misses some. In the table there are over 1.5 million clones, under 99% of which are singletons. Sequenced: naive CD4+ T cells sorted from blood. Described subset: CD45RA+ positively selected. These receptors were collected from a man younger than 40 in good health.

J is TRBJ1-5 and V is TRBV19, with unresolved D. CDR1 is LNHDA and CDR2 is SQIVND in the germline V gene (reference sequence). V dropped 5 bases and J dropped 0 bases, with 14 bases sitting between them. The CDR3 is made up of 16 amino acids. The CDR3 DNA sequence: TGTGCCAGTAGTCCAACGACGGTTTATAGCAATCAGCCCCAGCATTTT. This sequence encodes CASSPTTVYSNQPQHF.

This chain uses TRBV29-1 with TRBJ1-2; D unresolved. The germline V and J ends were trimmed by 7 bases and 5 bases, with 11 bases remaining between them. This CDR3 comprises 11 residues. The germline V gene has CDR1 SQVTM and CDR2 ANQGSEA. The CDR3 coding sequence is TGCAGCGGCAGACTGGGATATGGCTACACCTTC. It codes for CSGRLGYGYTF.